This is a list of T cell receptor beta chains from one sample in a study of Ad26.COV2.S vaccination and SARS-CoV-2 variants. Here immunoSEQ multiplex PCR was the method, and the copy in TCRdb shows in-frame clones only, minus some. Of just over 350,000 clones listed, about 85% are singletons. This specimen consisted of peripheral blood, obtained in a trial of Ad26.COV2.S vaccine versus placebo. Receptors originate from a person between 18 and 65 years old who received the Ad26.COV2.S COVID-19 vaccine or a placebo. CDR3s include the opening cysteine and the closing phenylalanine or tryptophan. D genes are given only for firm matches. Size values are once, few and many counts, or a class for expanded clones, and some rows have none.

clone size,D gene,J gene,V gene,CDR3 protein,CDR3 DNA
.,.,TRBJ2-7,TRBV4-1,CASSQSSPNYEQYF,TGCGCCAGCAGCCAGTCCTCGCCGAACTACGAGCAGTACTTC
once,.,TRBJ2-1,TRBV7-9,CASSLDLGKLYNEQFF,TGTGCCAGCAGCTTAGATCTAGGTAAGCTCTACAATGAGCAGTTCTTC
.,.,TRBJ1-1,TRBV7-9,CASSRLGVRDTEAFF,TGTGCCAGCAGCCGGTTGGGTGTAAGGGACACTGAAGCTTTCTTT
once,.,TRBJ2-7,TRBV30,CAWSARGSYEQYF,TGTGCCTGGAGTGCCAGGGGCTCCTACGAGCAGTACTTC
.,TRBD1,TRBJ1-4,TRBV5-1,CASSRGDREEKLFF,TGCGCCAGCAGCAGGGGGGACAGGGAGGAAAAACTGTTTTTT
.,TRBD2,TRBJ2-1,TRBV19,CASSTLAESYNEQFF,TGTGCCAGTAGTACACTAGCGGAATCCTACAATGAGCAGTTCTTC
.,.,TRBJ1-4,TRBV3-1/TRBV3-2,CASSPLNEKLFF,TGTGCCAGCAGCCCGTTGAATGAAAAACTGTTTTTT
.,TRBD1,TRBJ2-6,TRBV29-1,CSVEDYVGQVISGANVLTF,TGCAGCGTTGAAGACTACGTGGGACAGGTCATCTCTGGGGCCAACGTCCTGACTTTC
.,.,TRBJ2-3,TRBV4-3,CASSQDARRDTQYF,TGCGCCAGCAGCCAAGATGCTCGTAGAGATACGCAGTATTTT
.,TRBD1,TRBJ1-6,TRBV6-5,CASSYSTRGNSPLHF,TGTGCCAGCAGTTACTCGACCAGGGGGAATTCACCCCTCCACTTT
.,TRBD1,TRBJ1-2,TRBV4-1,CASSQERQGAGGYTF,TGCGCCAGCAGCCAAGAACGACAGGGGGCTGGGGGCTACACCTTC
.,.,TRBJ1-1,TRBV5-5,CASSSLGIEAFF,TGTGCCAGCAGCTCTTTGGGTATTGAAGCTTTCTTT
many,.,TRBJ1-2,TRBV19,CASSPGGTIGYTF,TGTGCCAGTAGCCCGGGGGGCACTATTGGCTACACCTTC
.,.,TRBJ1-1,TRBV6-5,CASSYSGTSNTEAFF,TGTGCCAGCAGTTACTCAGGGACATCGAACACTGAAGCTTTCTTT
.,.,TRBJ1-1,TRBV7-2,CASSFGGPGGTEAFF,TGTGCCAGCAGCTTCGGGGGGCCGGGGGGCACTGAAGCTTTCTTT
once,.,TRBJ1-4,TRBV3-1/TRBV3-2,CASSLAGLIGEKLFF,TGTGCCAGCAGCCTCGCCGGCCTTATCGGGGAAAAACTGTTTTTT
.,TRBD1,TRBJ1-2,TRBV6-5,CASRTGLNYGYTF,TGTGCCAGCAGGACAGGGCTCAACTATGGCTACACCTTC
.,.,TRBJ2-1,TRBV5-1,CASSLFGGPGDEQFF,TGCGCCAGCAGCTTGTTCGGGGGCCCGGGTGATGAGCAGTTCTTC
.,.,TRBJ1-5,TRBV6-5,CASSSGQPQHF,TGTGCCAGCAGTAGCGGTCAGCCCCAGCATTTT
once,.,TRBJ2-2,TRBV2,CASSLDTGELFF,TGTGCCAGCAGCCTCGACACCGGGGAGCTGTTTTTT
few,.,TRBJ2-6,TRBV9,CASSAQQGSSGANVLTF,TGTGCCAGCAGCGCCCAACAGGGTTCATCTGGGGCCAACGTCCTGACTTTC
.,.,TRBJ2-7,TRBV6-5,CASKRLRETYEQYF,TGTGCCAGTAAACGTTTGCGGGAAACCTACGAGCAGTACTTC
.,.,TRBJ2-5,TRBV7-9,CASSPSWDLQETQYF,TGTGCCAGCAGCCCTAGCTGGGACCTCCAAGAGACCCAGTACTTC
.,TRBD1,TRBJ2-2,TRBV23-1,CASSHVDRVPFTGELFF,TGCGCCAGCAGTCACGTGGACAGGGTCCCCTTCACCGGGGAGCTGTTTTTT
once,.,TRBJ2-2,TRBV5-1,CASSSVTGRKNTGELFF,TGCGCCAGCAGCTCAGTAACGGGACGCAAAAACACCGGGGAGCTGTTTTTT
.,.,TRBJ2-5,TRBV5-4,CASSFEYREKTQYF,TGTGCCAGCAGCTTTGAGTACAGGGAGAAGACCCAGTACTTC
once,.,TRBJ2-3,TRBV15,CATSRGQASTDTQYF,TGTGCCACCAGCAGGGGACAAGCTAGCACAGATACGCAGTATTTT
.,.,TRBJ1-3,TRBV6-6,CASIGNTIYF,TGTGCCAGCATAGGAAACACCATATATTTT
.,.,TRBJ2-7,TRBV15,CATSRDPVAGEQYF,TGTGCCACCAGCAGAGACCCTGTTGCTGGGGAGCAGTACTTC
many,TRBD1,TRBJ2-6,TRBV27,CASSGRQGAGANVLTF,TGTGCCAGCAGTGGGCGACAGGGGGCTGGGGCCAACGTCCTGACTTTC
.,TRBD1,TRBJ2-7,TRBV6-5,CASSRDSTYEQYF,TGTGCCAGCAGCCGGGACAGTACCTACGAGCAGTACTTC
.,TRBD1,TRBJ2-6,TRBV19,CASRTGHNSGANVLTF,TGTGCCAGTCGGACAGGCCACAATTCTGGGGCCAACGTCCTGACTTTC
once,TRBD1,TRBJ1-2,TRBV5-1,CASSLKEGALGGYTF,TGCGCCAGCAGCTTGAAAGAGGGGGCATTGGGAGGCTACACCTTC
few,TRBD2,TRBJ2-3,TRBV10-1,CASSEYLAGTDTQYF,TGCGCCAGCAGTGAGTACCTAGCGGGAACAGATACGCAGTATTTT
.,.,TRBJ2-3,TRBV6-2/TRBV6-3,CASSYVRGTDTQYF,TGTGCCAGCAGTTACGTCCGCGGAACAGATACGCAGTATTTT
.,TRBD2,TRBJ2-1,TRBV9,CASSFSGGPNEQFF,TGTGCCAGCAGCTTTAGCGGGGGGCCCAATGAGCAGTTCTTC
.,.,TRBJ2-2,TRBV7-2,CASSTGQFNTGELFF,TGTGCCAGCAGCACCGGACAGTTCAACACCGGGGAGCTGTTTTTT
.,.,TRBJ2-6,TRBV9,CASSTQPRAGSGANVLTF,TGTGCCAGCAGCACCCAACCCAGGGCTGGGAGTGGGGCCAACGTCCTGACTTTC
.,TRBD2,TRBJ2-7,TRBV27,CASSLFAGGRYEQYF,TGTGCCAGCAGTTTATTCGCGGGGGGCCGGTACGAGCAGTACTTC
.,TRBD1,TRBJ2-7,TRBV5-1,CASSLVLGQGLLQNYEQYF,TGCGCCAGCAGCTTGGTTTTGGGACAGGGGCTATTGCAGAATTACGAGCAGTACTTC
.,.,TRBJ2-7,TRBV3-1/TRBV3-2,CASSQDLANSYEQYF,TGTGCCAGCAGCCAAGACCTAGCGAACTCCTACGAGCAGTACTTC